The 11 T cell receptor beta chains below come from one sample, sequenced in a study of cytomegalovirus exposure and HLA in healthy donors. The PCR had 60 Vbeta and 13 Jbeta primers. Using immunoSEQ multiplex PCR, the repertoire was profiled, and TCRdb retains in-frame clones only, with some absent. Here the sample spans 150,000 to 200,000 clones, more than 80% being singletons. Sequencing was done on a sample of PBMCs. The origin of the receptors is a woman younger than 35 in good health and CMV-seropositive.

V usage is TRBV29-1 and J usage is TRBJ2-3, with D possibly TRBD1 on 6 matching bases. CDR3 length: 19 residues. V was shortened by 1 base and J by 0 bases, with 23 bases between the two germline ends. Germline values: CDR1 SQVTM, CDR2 ANQGSEA. CDR3 in DNA: TGCAGCGTTGAAGCCCGGGACATCCCTAGGGGTCTTAGCACAGATACGCAGTATTTT. Its translation is CSVEARDIPRGLSTDTQYF.

The chain uses TRBV2 and TRBJ2-2; 7 bases match TRBD1. The CDR3 loop spans 14 amino acids. In germline, CDR1 is SNHLY, CDR2 FYNNEI. The V and J ends lost 3 bases and 6 bases, in that order; junction bases with no gene match: 4. Written as DNA, the CDR3 is TGTGCCAGCAGTGACAGGGGGAGTCCCGGGGAGCTGTTTTTT. As protein: CASSDRGSPGELFF.

Concerning this clone itself: The DNA is left out, because the CDR3 cannot be placed on it with certainty; the CDR3 is given as TCRdb lists it. This chain uses TRBV21-1 with TRBJ2-7; whether TRBD1, the table's D call, matches the DNA was not checked. TRBV21-1 is flagged as a pseudogene. The CDR3 is 15 residues long, counting both termini. The CDR3 spells CASSSFGQGSYEQYF.

This rearrangement joins TRBV29-1 to TRBJ1-4; 11 bases align to TRBD1. The CDR3 totals 13 residues. The J segment lost 7 bases and the V segment lost 7 bases, leaving 5 bases of the junction unmatched. Germline CDR1 SQVTM, CDR2 ANQGSEA. The CDR3 nucleotides read TGCAGCGCTCGGACAGGGGGCGGTGAAAAACTGTTTTTT. Translation: CSARTGGGEKLFF.

The chain combines TRBV15 with TRBJ2-1; D remains ambiguous. The V end was cut by 4 bases, the J end by 8 bases, with 9 bases between. This CDR3 has 12 amino acids. Germline CDR1 LNHNV, CDR2 YYDKDF (reference sequence). The CDR3 sequence is CATSTYADEQFF. The CDR3 region has the DNA TGTGCCACCAGCACCTACGCGGATGAGCAGTTCTTC.

This sequence joins TRBV11-3 and TRBJ2-2; maybe TRBD1 (5 bases). Trimming pared 7 bases from V and 3 bases from J, leaving 12 bases between. The germline V gene encodes CDR1 SGHNT and CDR2 YENEEA. The CDR3 is 14 residues long. CDR3 in amino acids: CASKTAGDTGELFF. CDR3 nucleotides: TGTGCCAGCAAGACAGCTGGCGACACCGGGGAGCTGTTTTTT.

This clone was observed a single time. This chain connects TRBV7-6 to TRBJ1-1; D is possibly TRBD1 (5 bases). Trimming pared 2 bases from V and 3 bases from J, leaving 16 bases between. The germline V gene encodes CDR1 SGHVS and CDR2 FNYEAQ. The CDR3 covers 16 residues. The CDR3 sequence: CASSLQDNPRDTEAFF. CDR3 sequence (DNA): TGTGCCAGCAGCTTACAGGACAACCCACGGGACACTGAAGCTTTCTTT.

The CDR3 DNA reads as TGTGCCAGCAGCTTTACCGCCGGGACAACCGACTACGAGCAGTACTTC. Translated, it gives CASSFTAGTTDYEQYF. The chain recombines TRBV5-6 with TRBJ2-7; TRBD1 is a possible D gene (6 bases). Germline V CDR1 and CDR2: SGHDT, YYEEEE. The CDR3 runs 16 residues. Trimming took 2 bases from V and 3 from J, leaving 18 bases between them.

V is TRBV10-1 and J is TRBJ2-7; TRBD1 matches at 8 bases. Per germline, CDR1 WNHNN and CDR2 SYGVQD (reference sequence). There are 12 residues in the CDR3. The junction had 4 bases not matched to a gene; V was cut back by 7 bases and J by 5 bases. CDR3 bases: TGCGCCAGCACAGGGGGCGCGGACGAGCAGTACTTC. Residues: CASTGGADEQYF.

The gene calls are TRBV19 and TRBJ1-2; D might be TRBD1 (6 bases). The germline CDR1 and CDR2 sequences are LNHDA and SQIVND (reference sequence). The CDR3 runs to 14 residues. Trimming stripped 6 bases from V and 1 base from J, with 12 bases between. The DNA of the CDR3 is TGTGCCAGTAGCCCCCAGGGGTATAACTATGGCTACACCTTC. It yields the protein CASSPQGYNYGYTF.

This chain joins TRBV19 and TRBJ2-1; no firm D call. CDR1 and CDR2 (germline): LNHDA, SQIVND (reference sequence). The CDR3 sequence is 14 residues long. V was cut by 3 bases and J by 0 bases, with 6 bases left in between. DNA for the CDR3: TGTGCCAGTAGTATTGCGGACTCCTACAATGAGCAGTTCTTC. This sequence encodes CASSIADSYNEQFF.